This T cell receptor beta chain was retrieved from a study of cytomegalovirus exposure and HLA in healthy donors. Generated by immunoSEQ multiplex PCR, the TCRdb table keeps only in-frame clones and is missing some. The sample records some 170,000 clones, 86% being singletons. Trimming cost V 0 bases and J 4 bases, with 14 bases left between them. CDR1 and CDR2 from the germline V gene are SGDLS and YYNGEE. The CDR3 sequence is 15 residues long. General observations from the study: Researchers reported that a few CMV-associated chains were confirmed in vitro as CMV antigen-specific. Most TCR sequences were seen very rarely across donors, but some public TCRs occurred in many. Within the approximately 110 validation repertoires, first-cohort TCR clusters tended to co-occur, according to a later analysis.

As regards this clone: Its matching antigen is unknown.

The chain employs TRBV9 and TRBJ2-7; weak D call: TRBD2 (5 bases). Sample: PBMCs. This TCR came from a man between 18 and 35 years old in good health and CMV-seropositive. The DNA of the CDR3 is TGTGCCAGCAGCGTAGGGACGGGAACTGGATACGAGCAGTACTTC. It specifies CASSVGTGTGYEQYF.